This TCR beta chain was recorded in a study of tumor-infiltrating lymphocytes in oesophageal squamous cell carcinoma. TCRdb re-called the PCR reads with MiXCR, one entry per CDR3 protein. The table records roughly 6,800 distinct CDR3 sequences, just over 14% of them present only once. Details on this clonotype: A much larger clone differs from this one at a single base, so this may be a read error.

CDR1 and CDR2 (germline): MNHNS, SASEGT. This CDR3 is built from 11 residues. The receptor comes from a male donor with esophageal squamous cell carcinoma. Material for sequencing was esophageal tumor tissue. The chain has TRBV6-1 and TRBJ2-1, with a tentative D call TRBD2 (7 bases). The closer fit of TRBJ2-7 to the DNA end suggests the J call may be wrong. The CDR3 region is CASGGAAEQYF. The CDR3 nucleotides are TGTGCCAGCGGGGGGGCCGCTGAGCAGTACTTC.